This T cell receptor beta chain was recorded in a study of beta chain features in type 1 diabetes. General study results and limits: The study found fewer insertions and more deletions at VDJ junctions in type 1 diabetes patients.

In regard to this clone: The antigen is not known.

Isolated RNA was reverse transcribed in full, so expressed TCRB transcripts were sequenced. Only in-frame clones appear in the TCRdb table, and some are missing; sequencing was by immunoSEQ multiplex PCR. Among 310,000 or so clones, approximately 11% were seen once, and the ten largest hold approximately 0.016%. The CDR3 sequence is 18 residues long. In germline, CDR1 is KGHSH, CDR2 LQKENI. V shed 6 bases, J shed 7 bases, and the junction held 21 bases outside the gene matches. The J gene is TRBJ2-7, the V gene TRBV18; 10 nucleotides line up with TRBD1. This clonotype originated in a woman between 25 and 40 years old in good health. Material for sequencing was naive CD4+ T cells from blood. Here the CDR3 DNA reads TGTGCCAGCTCCCGGAGACGATTGGACAGGGGGAAGGGGGAAGAGCAGTACTTC. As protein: CASSRRRLDRGKGEEQYF.